This T cell receptor (beta chain) came from a study of T cells in localized non-small cell lung cancer. Findings and limits, study-wide: Uninvolved adjacent lung showed peak T cell clonality, exceeding tumor.

Profiling relied on immunoSEQ multiplex PCR, and the TCRdb table lists in-frame clones only, not all of them. The repertoire holds 45,000 to 60,000 clones, with about 83% as singletons. Remarks on this clone: Antigen unknown.

The CDR3 is made up of 15 amino acids. Per the germline V gene, CDR1 is SNHLY and CDR2 is FYNNEI. With V trimmed by 4 bases and J by 4 bases, 9 bases remained unmatched. The source is an older female donor with stage II squamous cell lung carcinoma. This chain uses TRBV2 with TRBJ1-2, with 7 bases that match TRBD1. Sequences were derived from peripheral blood, sampled before any cancer treatment. CDR3 sequence (DNA): TGTGCCAGCAGTGGGGGGGACAGCCGCCCCTATGGCTACACCTTC. This sequence encodes CASSGGDSRPYGYTF. The full variable domain, with the rest looked up from reference TRBV2 and TRBJ1-2, is EPEVTQTPSHQVTQMGQEVILRCVPISNHLYFYWYRQILGQKVEFLVSFYNNEISEKSEIFDDQFSVERPDGSNFTLKIRSTKLEDSAMYFCASSGGDSRPYGYTFGSGTRLTVV.